This TCR beta chain comes out of a study of graft-versus-host responses after intestinal transplantation. Turning to the study itself: Among the recipients, transplants were multivisceral, liver-intestinal, or isolated intestinal. Tacrolimus plus steroids were given to all recipients for roughly three years, preceded by anti-thymocyte globulin induction.

Germline V CDR1 and CDR2: LNHDA, SQIVND (reference sequence). Trimming took 9 bases from V and 6 from J, leaving 11 bases between them. The CDR3 extends over 12 amino acids. Remarks on this clone: Its antigen remains unknown.

Study outcomes and limitations: Peak levels of circulating GvH clones tracked with early post-transplant HvG declines. Elevated graft-versus-host to host-versus-graft clonal ratios in allografts were recorded for patients with graft-donor T cell macrochimerism.

Repertoires were generated with immunoSEQ multiplex PCR, while TCRdb's copy carries only in-frame clones and drops some. The sample carries tens of thousands of clones, 85% to 95% recorded once. The material sequenced was unstimulated CD8+ T cells sorted from spleen or lymph node cells, taken before intestinal transplant. The chain is built from TRBV19 and TRBJ1-4, with TRBD1 as a possible D gene (6 bases). This sequence was found in a human donor who received an intestinal transplant. CDR3 loop: CASDAGDEKLFF. CDR3 bases: TGTGCCAGCGATGCAGGGGATGAAAAACTGTTTTTT.